The 24 T cell receptor beta chains reported below all come from one sample, sequenced in a study of Graves' ophthalmopathy and Graves' hyperthyroidism. Researchers took RNA transcripts and amplified TCR beta CDR3 regions from them. The library came from an HTBI-primed first-round RT-PCR and a second-round multiplex PCR. MiXCR, applied by TCRdb to the multiplex PCR reads, yields one record per CDR3 protein. The sample comprises about 700,000 distinct CDR3 sequences, roughly 39% of which are singletons, and more than 2.5% rests with the top ten. The sequencing input was peripheral blood. All receptors come from an adult man with Graves' ophthalmopathy.

Comments on this clonotype: Sequence at one end of the junction differs from germline and may be a read error. The chain has TRBV9 and TRBJ2-7; 8 nucleotides agree with TRBD2. CDR3 length equals 17 residues. In germline, CDR1 is SGDLS, CDR2 YYNGEE. The chain's CDR3 is CANSVAGYTGGIYEQYF. As DNA, the CDR3 is TGTGCCAACAGCGTAGCGGGATACACGGGAGGGATTTACGAGCAGTACTTC. The full variable domain, in which reference TRBV9 and TRBJ2-7 provide the parts outside the CDR3, is DSGVTQTPKHLITATGQRVTLRCSPRSGDLSVYWYQQSLDQGLQFLIQYYNGEERAKGNILERFSAQQFPDLHSELNLSSLELGDSALYFCANSVAGYTGGIYEQYFGPGTRLTVT.

In this sample, this clonotype turned up many times. V usage is TRBV20-1 and J usage is TRBJ2-7; possibly TRBD1 or TRBD2 for D (5 bases each). The CDR3 extends over 13 amino acids. The V and J ends lost 3 bases and 5 bases respectively, with 14 bases between them. The germline gives CDR1 DFQATT, CDR2 SNEGSKA (reference sequence). CDR3 protein: CSARWGSWNEQYF. The CDR3 nucleotides read TGCAGTGCTAGGTGGGGGAGTTGGAACGAGCAGTACTTC.

The genes are TRBV4-3 and TRBJ1-1, with D unclear. CDR3 length equals 19 residues. The V gene's germline CDR1 is LGHNA and CDR2 YSLEER. V dropped 0 bases and J dropped 4 bases, with 24 bases sitting between them. DNA of the CDR3: TGCGCCAGCAGCCAAGACAAAGGGAAAGGAGGCGGAGCGGGCACTGAAGCTTTCTTT. Residues: CASSQDKGKGGGAGTEAFF.

This clonotype was counted at least ten times. This chain joins TRBV7-9 and TRBJ2-2; D is uncertain. V dropped 6 bases and J dropped 3 bases, with 5 bases sitting between them. This CDR3 region has 12 residues. Germline values: CDR1 SEHNR, CDR2 FQNEAQ (reference sequence). The CDR3 is CASSQYTGELFF. In DNA, the CDR3 is TGTGCCAGCAGTCAGTACACCGGGGAGCTGTTTTTT. Drawing the rest from reference TRBV7-9 and TRBJ2-2, the complete variable domain is DTGVSQNPRHKITKRGQNVTFRCDPISEHNRLYWYRQTLGQGPEFLTYFQNEAQLEKSRLLSDRFSAERPKGSFSTLEIQRTEQGDSAMYLCASSQYTGELFFGEGSRLTVL.

Remarks on this clonotype: The junction differs from germline at one of its ends, possibly a read error. The V gene is TRBV5-5, the J gene TRBJ1-1; D not certain. The germline gives CDR1 SGHKS, CDR2 YYEKEE (reference sequence). This CDR3 region has 14 residues. CDR3 residues: CASSLAHTNTEAFF. The CDR3 DNA follows: TGTGCCAGCAGTCTAGCCCACACGAACACTGAAGCCTTCTTT.

This clonotype was counted at least ten times. V is TRBV24-1 and J is TRBJ1-1, with TRBD1 matching over 7 bases. Germline CDR1 is KGHDR and CDR2 is SFDVKD. The CDR3 consists of 15 residues. The junction had 7 bases not matched to a gene; V was cut back by 2 bases and J by 5 bases. This chain's CDR3 is CATSDSQGGGTEAFF. CDR3 coding DNA: TGTGCCACCAGTGATTCCCAGGGGGGTGGAACTGAAGCTTTCTTT.

This clonotype has a single count. The conserved final phenylalanine or tryptophan is absent from the CDR3, which likely points to a read error. The CDR3 loop reads CASSLFGTGTYEQYC. CDR3 sequence (DNA): TGTGCCAGCAGCTTATTCGGGACAGGGACCTACGAGCAGTACTGC. This sequence joins TRBV7-2 and TRBJ2-7; the match to TRBD1 covers 9 bases. The CDR3 covers 15 residues. The germline gives CDR1 SGHTA, CDR2 FQGNSA. V lost 2 bases to trimming and J lost 2 bases; unmatched junction nucleotides: 4.

The sample holds a few counts of this clonotype. The rearrangement links TRBV2 to TRBJ2-7, with D possibly TRBD1 on 5 matching bases. V was cut by 5 bases and J by 5 bases, with 10 bases left in between. The CDR3 totals 12 residues. Germline CDR1 and CDR2: SNHLY and FYNNEI. The CDR3 reads CASSYPGNEQYF. The CDR3 region has the DNA TGTGCCAGCAGTTACCCAGGGAACGAGCAGTACTTC.

The V call is TRBV29-1, the J call TRBJ2-5, with D perhaps being TRBD1 or TRBD2 (11 bases each). The CDR3 runs 15 residues. Looked up from germline, CDR1 is SQVTM and CDR2 is ANQGSEA. V lost 4 bases and J 3 bases, leaving 18 bases between the germline ends. The CDR3 region has the DNA TGCAGCGTTGGACTAGCGGGACAGGGGGAAGAGACCCAGTACTTC. Translation gives CSVGLAGQGEETQYF. Full variable domain (missing parts from reference TRBV29-1 and TRBJ2-5): SAVISQKPSRDICQRGTSLTIQCQVDSQVTMMFWYRQQPGQSLTLIATANQGSEATYESGFVIDKFPISRPNLTFSTLTVSNMSPEDSSIYLCSVGLAGQGEETQYFGPGTRLLVL.

The chain uses TRBV20-1 and TRBJ2-5; 11 nucleotides agree with TRBD2. Germline V gene data show CDR1 as DFQATT and CDR2 as SNEGSKA (reference sequence). This CDR3 has 14 residues. Trimming removed 4 bases from V and 7 bases from J; junction bases left unmatched: 8. As DNA, the CDR3 is TGCAGTGCTAAACTAGCGGGGGCCACAGGGACCCAGTACTTC. Translating it yields CSAKLAGATGTQYF.

Turning to this clonotype: A junction boundary mismatches the germline segment, possibly from a read error. This chain connects TRBV10-2 to TRBJ2-5; D ambiguous. Germline values: CDR1 WSHSY, CDR2 SAAADI. The CDR3 covers 15 residues. The CDR3 sequence: CASSPRQQPGETQYF. In DNA form, the CDR3 reads TGTGCCAGCTCACCACGGCAGCAACCGGGAGAGACCCAGTACTTC.

In its sample, this clonotype was seen a few times. This sequence joins TRBV19 and TRBJ2-7; maybe TRBD1 (6 bases). This CDR3 spans 15 amino acids. Trimming shortened V by 2 bases and J by 5 bases, and 16 bases separated the two germline ends. From germline, CDR1 is LNHDA and CDR2 SQIVND (reference sequence). CDR3 region: CASSIRGTLTNEQYF. The CDR3 DNA reads TGTGCCAGTAGTATAAGGGGGACATTAACCAACGAGCAGTACTTC.

As to this clonotype: This sequence may be a read error, since a much larger clone differs from it by one base. The V gene is TRBV10-3, the J gene TRBJ1-2; TRBD1 is a possible D gene (5 bases). The CDR3 runs 12 residues. V lost 10 bases, J lost 2 bases, and 11 bases lay in between. Germline V CDR1 and CDR2: ENHRY, SYGVKD. CDR3 residues: CASRAQNYGYTF. In DNA form, the CDR3 reads TGTGCCAGCAGGGCGCAGAACTATGGCTACACCTTC.

The V and J genes are TRBV7-9 and TRBJ1-5; D gene uncertain. The CDR3 totals 14 residues. CDR1 SEHNR and CDR2 FQNEAQ come from the germline V gene (reference sequence). V gave up 7 bases and J gave up 5 bases, with 15 bases separating them. CDR3 in DNA: TGTGCCAGCACCCAAGAGGCAGCTGATCAGCCCCAGCATTTT. Its protein is CASTQEAADQPQHF.

This sequence joins TRBV15 and TRBJ2-5, with D possibly TRBD1 on 5 matching bases. The CDR3 consists of 14 residues. Trimming removed 3 bases from V and 1 base from J, with 9 bases in between. Per the germline V gene, CDR1 is LNHNV and CDR2 is YYDKDF (reference sequence). The CDR3 region is CATSSSRVQETQYF. DNA for the CDR3: TGTGCCACCAGCAGCTCCAGGGTCCAAGAGACCCAGTACTTC.

This clonotype was seen ten or more times. This sequence joins TRBV29-1 and TRBJ2-2; 11 bases match TRBD2. After removal of 7 bases from V and 6 bases from J, the junction contained 13 bases not matched to a gene. CDR3 size: 16 residues. Germline V lookup: CDR1 SQVTM, CDR2 ANQGSEA. CDR3 bases: TGCAGCGCCTCAGGGGGTAGCGGGAGGGCCCCCGGGGAGCTGTTTTTT. Translated: CSASGGSGRAPGELFF.

This clonotype came up many times. The V call is TRBV9, the J call TRBJ1-2, with a tentative D call TRBD1 (6 bases). Looked up from germline, CDR1 is SGDLS and CDR2 is YYNGEE. The V and J ends lost 0 bases and 2 bases respectively, with 11 bases between them. This CDR3 has 15 residues. CDR3 protein: CASSVGGGSNYGYTF. The CDR3 region has the DNA TGTGCCAGCAGCGTAGGGGGGGGCTCGAACTATGGCTACACCTTC.

This clonotype was seen many times. The rearrangement joins TRBV9 to TRBJ1-2, with D unclear. Trimming stripped 0 bases from V and 6 bases from J, with 12 bases between. Per germline, CDR1 SGDLS and CDR2 YYNGEE. The CDR3 length is 14 residues. The CDR3 DNA sequence: TGTGCCAGCAGCGTAGCGGCCGGAGCAAATGGCTACACCTTC. Protein product: CASSVAAGANGYTF.

This clonotype has only a few counts. The CDR3 DNA reads TGCGCCAGCAGCCAAGATTCCGGGTCTAATGAAAAACTGTTTTTT. It codes for CASSQDSGSNEKLFF. The chain combines TRBV4-1 with TRBJ1-4; no definite D call. Germline CDR1 and CDR2: MGHRA and YSYEKL. The CDR3 is made up of 15 amino acids. V gave up 0 bases and J gave up 3 bases, with 8 bases separating them.

This clonotype was seen repeatedly, ten times or more. The V and J genes are TRBV5-1 and TRBJ2-1; TRBD2 aligns across 8 bases. Per germline, CDR1 SGHRS and CDR2 YFSETQ. J gave up 9 bases and V 4 bases, and 9 bases lay outside the gene matches. The CDR3 spans 14 residues. The DNA of the CDR3 is TGCGCCAGCAGCCCTTTAAGCGGGAGTCGTGAGCAGTTCTTC. This encodes CASSPLSGSREQFF.

This chain uses TRBV11-2 with TRBJ1-1; TRBD1 agrees at 8 bases. CDR1 and CDR2 from the germline V gene are SGHAT and FQNNGV. This CDR3 is built from 15 residues. The J segment lost 6 bases and the V segment lost 2 bases, leaving 8 bases of the junction unmatched. CDR3 bases: TGTGCCAGCAGCTTATTCAGGGGGCACAGGGCTGAAGCTTTCTTT. Protein product: CASSLFRGHRAEAFF.

This clonotype came up a few times. V usage is TRBV7-9 and J usage is TRBJ1-1; unclear D gene. The CDR3 contains 15 residues. V lost 6 bases and J lost 3, with 17 bases in between. Germline loops: CDR1 SEHNR, CDR2 FQNEAQ (reference sequence). CDR3 region: CASSFPLRGDTEAFF. Written as DNA, the CDR3 is TGTGCCAGCAGTTTTCCACTCCGGGGTGACACTGAAGCTTTCTTT.

This clonotype was counted many times. This chain connects TRBV5-1 to TRBJ2-7, with D possibly TRBD2 on 6 matching bases. Germline lookup yields CDR1 SGHRS and CDR2 YFSETQ. CDR3 length: 13 amino acids. V lost 4 bases to trimming and J lost 7 bases, with 15 bases between them. The CDR3 DNA reads TGCGCCAGCAGCCCGGGACTTATTCTAGAGCAGTACTTC. Amino acids: CASSPGLILEQYF.

The chain recombines TRBV29-1 with TRBJ2-7; 9 bases match TRBD1. Germline values: CDR1 SQVTM, CDR2 ANQGSEA. Trimming removed 5 bases from V and 3 bases from J; junction bases left unmatched: 8. The CDR3 runs 14 residues. The CDR3 is CSVSRDREYYEQYF. Here the CDR3 DNA reads TGCAGCGTTAGCCGGGACAGGGAGTACTACGAGCAGTACTTC.